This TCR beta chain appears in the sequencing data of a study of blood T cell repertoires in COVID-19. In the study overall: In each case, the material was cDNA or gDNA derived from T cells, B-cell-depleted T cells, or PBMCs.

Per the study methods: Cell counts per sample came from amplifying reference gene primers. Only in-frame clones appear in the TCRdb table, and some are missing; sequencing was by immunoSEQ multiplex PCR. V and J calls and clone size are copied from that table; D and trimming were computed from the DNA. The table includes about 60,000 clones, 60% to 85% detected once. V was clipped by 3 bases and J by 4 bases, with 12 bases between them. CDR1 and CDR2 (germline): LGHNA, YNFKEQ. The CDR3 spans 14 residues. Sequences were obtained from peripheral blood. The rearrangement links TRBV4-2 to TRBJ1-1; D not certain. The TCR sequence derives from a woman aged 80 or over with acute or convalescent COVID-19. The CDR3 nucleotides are TGTGCCAGCAGCCAGGACCGGCGGGCCACTGAAGCTTTCTTT. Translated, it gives CASSQDRRATEAFF.